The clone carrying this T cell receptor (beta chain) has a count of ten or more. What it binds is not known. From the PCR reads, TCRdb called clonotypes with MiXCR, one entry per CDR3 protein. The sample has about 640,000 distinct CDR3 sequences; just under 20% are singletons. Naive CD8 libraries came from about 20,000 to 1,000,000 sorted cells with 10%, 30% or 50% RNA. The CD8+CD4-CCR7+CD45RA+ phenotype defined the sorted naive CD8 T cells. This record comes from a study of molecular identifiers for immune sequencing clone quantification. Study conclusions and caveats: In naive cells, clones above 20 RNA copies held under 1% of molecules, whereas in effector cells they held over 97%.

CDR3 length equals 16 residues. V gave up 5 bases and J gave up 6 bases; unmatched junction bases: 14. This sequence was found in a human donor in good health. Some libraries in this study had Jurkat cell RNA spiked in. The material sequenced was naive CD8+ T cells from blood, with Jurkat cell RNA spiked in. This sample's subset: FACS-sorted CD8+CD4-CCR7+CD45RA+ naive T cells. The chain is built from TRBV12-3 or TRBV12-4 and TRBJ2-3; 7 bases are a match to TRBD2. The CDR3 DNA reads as TGTGCCAGCAGTCCCATGTTTGGCGGGAGTTTGGATACGCAGTATTTT. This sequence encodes CASSPMFGGSLDTQYF.